This is a list of T cell receptor beta chains from one sample in a study of CD8+CD57+ T cells in acquired aplastic anemia. Using its own MiXCR run on the reads, TCRdb lists one record per CDR3 protein. The top ten hold 7.8% of the sample, which has about 250,000 distinct CDR3 sequences, around half seen once. Sequences were obtained from sorted CD4+, CD8+, or CD8+CD57+ T cells (not recorded which) from PBMCs. Source of these receptors: a human donor with aplastic anemia. CDR3s include the opening cysteine and the closing phenylalanine or tryptophan. A D gene is named only where the DNA matches it firmly. The size field is filled for only some rows; it gives once, few, many or a size class.

v_call,d_call,clone_size,j_call,cdr3_aa,cdr3_nt
TRBV30,-,-,TRBJ1-5,CAWSGATSNQPQHF,TGTGCCTGGAGTGGCGCCACGAGCAATCAGCCCCAGCATTTT
TRBV9,-,many,TRBJ1-2,CASSGAGVSYGYTF,TGTGCCAGCAGCGGGGCAGGGGTTTCCTATGGCTACACCTTC
TRBV20-1,TRBD1,-,TRBJ2-7,CSARAGTGDHEQYF,TGCAGTGCTAGAGCCGGGACAGGGGACCACGAGCAGTACTTC
TRBV20-1,TRBD2,once,TRBJ2-7,CSARDPSTSGFSYEQYF,TGCAGTGCTAGAGACCCCTCGACTAGCGGCTTCTCCTACGAGCAGTACTTC
TRBV28,TRBD2,few,TRBJ2-5,CASSQIAGGQETQYF,TGTGCCAGCAGCCAGATAGCGGGAGGCCAAGAGACCCAGTACTTC
TRBV7-9,TRBD1,many,TRBJ2-7,CASRYSGTGGYEQYF,TGTGCCAGCAGGTACTCCGGGACAGGGGGCTACGAGCAGTACTTC
TRBV30,-,few,TRBJ1-5,CAWRATGELEPQHF,TGTGCCTGGAGGGCGACGGGGGAATTGGAGCCCCAGCATTTT
TRBV7-2,-,-,TRBJ1-6,CASSIPTPGRAHSPLHF,TGTGCCAGCAGCATCCCCACTCCGGGCAGGGCTCATTCACCCCTCCACTTT
TRBV10-3,-,-,TRBJ2-7,CAWSVRQGPAAYERYF,TGTGCCTGGAGTGTACGGCAAGGTCCCGCGGCATACGAGCGGTACTTC
TRBV10-3,TRBD2,-,TRBJ2-2,CAISGEGTSGSFGELFF,TGTGCCATCAGTGGAGAGGGGACTAGCGGGAGCTTCGGGGAGCTGTTTTTT
TRBV5-1,TRBD1,-,TRBJ1-6,CASSLGTGGGNSPLHF,TGCGCCAGCAGCCTAGGGACAGGGGGTGGCAATTCACCCCTCCACTTT
TRBV19,-,-,TRBJ1-1,CASSTGRRNTEAFF,TGTGCCAGTAGTACGGGACGGAGGAACACTGAAGCTTTCTTT
TRBV5-1,-,-,TRBJ2-5,CASRNPQETQYF,TGCGCCAGCCGAAACCCACAAGAGACCCAGTACTTC
TRBV30,TRBD2,few,TRBJ2-7,CAWSVPGTRIIEQYF,TGTGCCTGGAGTGTACCCGGGACTAGAATTATCGAGCAGTACTTC
TRBV2,TRBD1,many,TRBJ1-4,CASSETGLWEKLFF,TGTGCCAGCAGTGAGACAGGGTTGTGGGAAAAACTGTTTTTT
TRBV28,-,many,TRBJ1-6,CASSFTASNSPLHF,TGTGCCAGCAGTTTTACAGCAAGTAATTCACCCCTCCACTTT
TRBV7-9,-,-,TRBJ2-3,CASSSSGTGNTDTQYF,TGTGCCAGCAGCTCCTCCGGGACTGGTAACACAGATACGCAGTATTTT
TRBV9,-,many,TRBJ2-7,CASSVRDNYEQYF,TGTGCCAGCAGCGTCCGGGACAACTACGAGCAGTACTTC
TRBV28,TRBD2,few,TRBJ2-5,CASRPGLALQETQYF,TGTGCCAGCAGGCCGGGACTAGCGCTTCAAGAGACCCAGTACTTC
TRBV10-3,-,-,TRBJ1-6,CASRQGTNGSPLHF,TGTGCCTCCCGGCAGGGCACGAACGGTTCACCCCTCCACTTT
TRBV12-1,-,many,TRBJ2-5,CASSFVSRETQYF,TGTGCCAGCAGCTTTGTGTCTCGGGAGACCCAGTACTTC
TRBV9,TRBD2,-,TRBJ2-7,CASSVAVGVAGDNEQYF,TGTGCCAGCAGCGTAGCTGTGGGAGTAGCGGGGGACAACGAGCAGTACTTC
TRBV6-5,TRBD2,few,TRBJ2-1,CASSRGVAGGPGSYNEQFF,TGTGCCAGCAGCCGCGGGGTAGCGGGGGGGCCGGGCTCCTACAATGAGCAGTTCTTC
TRBV25-1,-,-,TRBJ2-7,CASSESAHRVGPYEQYF,TGTGCCAGCAGTGAATCCGCTCACCGTGTGGGGCCCTACGAGCAGTACTTC
TRBV19,TRBD1,-,TRBJ1-4,CASTDRGRNEKLFF,TGTGCCAGTACGGACAGGGGACGAAATGAAAAACTGTTTTTT